This TCR beta chain is from a study of T cell repertoires in cytomegalovirus infection. Study-level results: CMV-specific HLA-C-restricted TCR beta clonotypes dominated the ex vivo response.

This CDR3 has 14 amino acids. The germline V gene encodes CDR1 MGHDK and CDR2 SYGVNS. V lost 4 bases and J lost 1; bases outside the gene matches: 4. Each CDR3 protein gets one entry after TCRdb re-called the reads with MiXCR. In the table there are approximately 700,000 distinct CDR3 sequences, approximately 40% of which are singletons. This clonotype turned up a few times. The antigen is not known. The sequence was obtained from a human donor in good health (CMV status not recorded). Some clones in this sample may be carry-over from other donors' samples. The chain combines TRBV25-1 with TRBJ2-7; 7 nucleotides agree with TRBD1. What was sequenced was PBMCs. For the CDR3, the DNA is TGTGCCAGCAGTGGTCGGACAGGTTCCTACGAGCAGTACTTC. It codes for CASSGRTGSYEQYF.